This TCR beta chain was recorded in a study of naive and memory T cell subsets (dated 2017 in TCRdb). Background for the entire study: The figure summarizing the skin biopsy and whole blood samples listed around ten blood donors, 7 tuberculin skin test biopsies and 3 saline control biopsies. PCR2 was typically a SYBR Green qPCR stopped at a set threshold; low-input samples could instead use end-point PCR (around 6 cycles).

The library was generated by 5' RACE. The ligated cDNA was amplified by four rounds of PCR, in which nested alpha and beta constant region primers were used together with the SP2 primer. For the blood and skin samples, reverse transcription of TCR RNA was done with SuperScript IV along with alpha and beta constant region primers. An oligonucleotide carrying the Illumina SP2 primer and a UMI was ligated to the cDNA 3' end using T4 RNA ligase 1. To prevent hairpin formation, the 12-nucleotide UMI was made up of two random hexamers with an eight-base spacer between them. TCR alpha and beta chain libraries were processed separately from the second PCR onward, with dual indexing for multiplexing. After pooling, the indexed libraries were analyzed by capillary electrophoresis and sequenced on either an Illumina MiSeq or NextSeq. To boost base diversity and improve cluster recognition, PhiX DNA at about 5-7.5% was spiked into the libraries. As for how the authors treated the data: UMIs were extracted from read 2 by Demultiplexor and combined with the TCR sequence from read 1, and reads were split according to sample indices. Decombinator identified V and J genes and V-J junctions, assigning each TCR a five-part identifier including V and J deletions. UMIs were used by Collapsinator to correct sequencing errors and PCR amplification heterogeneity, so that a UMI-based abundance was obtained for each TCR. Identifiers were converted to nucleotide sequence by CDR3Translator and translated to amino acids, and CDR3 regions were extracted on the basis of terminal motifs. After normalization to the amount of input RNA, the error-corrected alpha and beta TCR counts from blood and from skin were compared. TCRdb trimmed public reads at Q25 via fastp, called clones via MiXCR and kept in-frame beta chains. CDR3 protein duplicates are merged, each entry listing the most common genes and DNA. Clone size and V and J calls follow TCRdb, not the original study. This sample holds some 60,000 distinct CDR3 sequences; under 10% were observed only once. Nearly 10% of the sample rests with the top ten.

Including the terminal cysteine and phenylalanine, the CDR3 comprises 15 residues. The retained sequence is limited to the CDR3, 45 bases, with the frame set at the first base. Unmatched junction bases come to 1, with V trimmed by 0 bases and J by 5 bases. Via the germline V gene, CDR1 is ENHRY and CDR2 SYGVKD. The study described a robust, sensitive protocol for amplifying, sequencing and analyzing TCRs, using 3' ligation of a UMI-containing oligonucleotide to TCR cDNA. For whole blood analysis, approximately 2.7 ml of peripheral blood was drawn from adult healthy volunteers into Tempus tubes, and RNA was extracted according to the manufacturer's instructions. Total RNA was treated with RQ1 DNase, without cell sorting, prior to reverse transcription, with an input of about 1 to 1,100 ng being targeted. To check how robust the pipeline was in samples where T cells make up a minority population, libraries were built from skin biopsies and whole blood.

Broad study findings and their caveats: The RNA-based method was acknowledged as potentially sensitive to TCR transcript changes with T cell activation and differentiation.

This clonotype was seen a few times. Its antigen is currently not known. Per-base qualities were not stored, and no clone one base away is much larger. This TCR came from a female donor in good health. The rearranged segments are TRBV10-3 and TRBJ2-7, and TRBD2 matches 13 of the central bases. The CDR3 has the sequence CAISESGLAGDEQYF. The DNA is TGTGCCATCAGTGAGTCAGGACTAGCGGGGGACGAGCAGTACTTC.